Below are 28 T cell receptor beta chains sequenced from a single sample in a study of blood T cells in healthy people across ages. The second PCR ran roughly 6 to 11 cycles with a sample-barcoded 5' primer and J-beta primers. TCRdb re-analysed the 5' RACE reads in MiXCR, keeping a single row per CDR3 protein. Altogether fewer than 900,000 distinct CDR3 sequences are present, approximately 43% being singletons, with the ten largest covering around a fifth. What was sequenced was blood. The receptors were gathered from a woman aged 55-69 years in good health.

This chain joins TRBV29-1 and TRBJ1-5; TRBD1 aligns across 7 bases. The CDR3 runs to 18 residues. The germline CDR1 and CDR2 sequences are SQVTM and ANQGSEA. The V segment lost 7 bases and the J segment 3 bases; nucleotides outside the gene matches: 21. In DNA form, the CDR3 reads TGCAGCGCCCTGATGAGCCATACAGGGGCCGGGACCAATCAGCCCCAGCATTTT. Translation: CSALMSHTGAGTNQPQHF.

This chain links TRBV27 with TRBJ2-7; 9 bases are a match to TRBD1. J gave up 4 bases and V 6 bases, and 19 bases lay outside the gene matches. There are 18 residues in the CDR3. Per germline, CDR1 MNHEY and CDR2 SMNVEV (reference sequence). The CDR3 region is CASSDITTGTGQIYEQYF. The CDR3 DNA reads TGTGCCAGCAGCGACATAACGACCGGGACAGGGCAGATTTACGAGCAGTACTTC.

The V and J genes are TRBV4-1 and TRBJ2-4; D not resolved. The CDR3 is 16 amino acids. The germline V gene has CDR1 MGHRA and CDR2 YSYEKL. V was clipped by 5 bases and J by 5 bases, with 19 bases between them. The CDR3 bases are TGCGCCAGCAGCACTCGACTCACGCATGGGGAAAACATTCAGTACTTC. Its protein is CASSTRLTHGENIQYF.

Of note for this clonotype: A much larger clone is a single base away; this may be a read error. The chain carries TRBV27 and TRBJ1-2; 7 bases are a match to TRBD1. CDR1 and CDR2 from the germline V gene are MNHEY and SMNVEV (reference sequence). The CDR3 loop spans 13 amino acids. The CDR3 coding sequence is TGTACCAGCAGTTTTACAGGGGCTGGCGGCTACACCTTC. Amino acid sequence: CTSSFTGAGGYTF.

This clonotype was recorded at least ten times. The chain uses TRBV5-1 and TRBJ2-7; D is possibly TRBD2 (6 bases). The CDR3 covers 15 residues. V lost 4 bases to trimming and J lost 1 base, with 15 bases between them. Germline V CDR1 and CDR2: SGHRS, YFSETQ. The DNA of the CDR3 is TGCGCCAGCAGCACGGCGGGGACGCCTTCCTACGAGCAGTACTTC. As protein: CASSTAGTPSYEQYF.

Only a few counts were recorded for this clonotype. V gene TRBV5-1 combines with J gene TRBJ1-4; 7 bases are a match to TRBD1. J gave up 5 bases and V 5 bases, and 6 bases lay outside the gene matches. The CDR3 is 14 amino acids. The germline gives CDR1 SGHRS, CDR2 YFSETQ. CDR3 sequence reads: CASRGQVENEKLFF. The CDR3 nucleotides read TGCGCCAGCAGAGGACAGGTGGAAAATGAAAAACTGTTTTTT. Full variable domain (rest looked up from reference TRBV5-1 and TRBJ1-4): KAGVTQTPRYLIKTRGQQVTLSCSPISGHRSVSWYQQTPGQGLQFLFEYFSETQRNKGNFPGRFSGRQFSNSRSEMNVSTLELGDSALYLCASRGQVENEKLFFGSGTQLSVL.

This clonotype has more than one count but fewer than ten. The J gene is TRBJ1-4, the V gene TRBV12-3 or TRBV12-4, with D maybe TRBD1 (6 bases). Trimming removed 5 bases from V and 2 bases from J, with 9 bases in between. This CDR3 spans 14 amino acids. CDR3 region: CASSQDSTNEKLFF. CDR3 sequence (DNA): TGTGCCAGCAGTCAGGACAGTACTAATGAAAAACTGTTTTTT.

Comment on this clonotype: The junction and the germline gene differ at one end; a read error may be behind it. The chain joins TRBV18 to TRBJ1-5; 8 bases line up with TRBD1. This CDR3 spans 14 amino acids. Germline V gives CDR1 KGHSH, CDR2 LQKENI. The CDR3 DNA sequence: TGTGTCAGCTCATCGGACAGGGAATATCAGCCCCAGCATTTT. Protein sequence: CVSSSDREYQPQHF.

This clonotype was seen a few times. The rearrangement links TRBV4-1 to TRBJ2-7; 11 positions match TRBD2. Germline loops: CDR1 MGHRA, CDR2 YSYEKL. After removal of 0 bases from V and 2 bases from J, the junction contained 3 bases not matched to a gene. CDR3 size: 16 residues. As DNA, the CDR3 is TGCGCCAGCAGCCAAGACGGTAGCGGGAGGGCCTACGAGCAGTACTTC. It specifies CASSQDGSGRAYEQYF.

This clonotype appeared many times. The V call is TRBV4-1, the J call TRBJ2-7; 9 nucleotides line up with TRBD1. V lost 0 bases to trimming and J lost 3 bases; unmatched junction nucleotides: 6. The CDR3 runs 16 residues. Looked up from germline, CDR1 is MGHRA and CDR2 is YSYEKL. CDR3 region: CASSQDTGQGLYEQYF. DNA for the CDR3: TGCGCCAGCAGCCAAGATACGGGACAGGGCCTCTACGAGCAGTACTTC.

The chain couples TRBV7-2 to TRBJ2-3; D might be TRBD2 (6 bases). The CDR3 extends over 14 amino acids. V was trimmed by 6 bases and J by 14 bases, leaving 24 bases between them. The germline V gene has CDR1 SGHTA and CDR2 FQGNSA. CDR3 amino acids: CASRENRRDFLMYF. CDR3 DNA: TGTGCCAGCAGAGAAAACCGCCGGGACTTTTTGATGTATTTT.

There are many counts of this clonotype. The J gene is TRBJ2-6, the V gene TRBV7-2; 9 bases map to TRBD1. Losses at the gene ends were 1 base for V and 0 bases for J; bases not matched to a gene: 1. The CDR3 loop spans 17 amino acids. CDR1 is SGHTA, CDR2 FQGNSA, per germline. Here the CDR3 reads CASSLVGQGSGANVLTF. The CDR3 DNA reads TGTGCCAGCAGCTTAGTGGGACAGGGCTCTGGGGCCAACGTCCTGACTTTC.

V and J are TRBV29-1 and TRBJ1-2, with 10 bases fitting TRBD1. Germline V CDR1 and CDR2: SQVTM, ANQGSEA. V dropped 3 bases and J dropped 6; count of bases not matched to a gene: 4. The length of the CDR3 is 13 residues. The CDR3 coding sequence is TGCAGCGTTGACCTGGACAGGGGGAATGGCTACACCTTC. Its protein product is CSVDLDRGNGYTF.

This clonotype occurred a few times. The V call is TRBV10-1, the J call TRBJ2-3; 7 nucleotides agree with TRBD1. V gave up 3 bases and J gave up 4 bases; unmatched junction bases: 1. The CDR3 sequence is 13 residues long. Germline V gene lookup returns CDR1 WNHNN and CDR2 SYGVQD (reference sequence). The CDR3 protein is CASSEGGADTQYF. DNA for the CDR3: TGCGCCAGCAGTGAAGGGGGCGCAGATACGCAGTATTTT.

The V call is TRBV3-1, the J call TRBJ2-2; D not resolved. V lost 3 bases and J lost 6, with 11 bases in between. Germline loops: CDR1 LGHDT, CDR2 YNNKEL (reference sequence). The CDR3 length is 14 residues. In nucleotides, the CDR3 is TGTGCCAGCAGCCAGACTGCCGACCCCGGGGAGCTGTTTTTT. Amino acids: CASSQTADPGELFF.

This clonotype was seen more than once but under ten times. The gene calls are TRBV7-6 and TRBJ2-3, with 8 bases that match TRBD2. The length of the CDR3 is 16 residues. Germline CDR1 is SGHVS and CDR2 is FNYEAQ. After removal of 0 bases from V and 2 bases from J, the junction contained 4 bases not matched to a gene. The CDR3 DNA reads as TGTGCCAGCAGCTTAGCGCCACTAGCGGACACAGATACGCAGTATTTT. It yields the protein CASSLAPLADTDTQYF.

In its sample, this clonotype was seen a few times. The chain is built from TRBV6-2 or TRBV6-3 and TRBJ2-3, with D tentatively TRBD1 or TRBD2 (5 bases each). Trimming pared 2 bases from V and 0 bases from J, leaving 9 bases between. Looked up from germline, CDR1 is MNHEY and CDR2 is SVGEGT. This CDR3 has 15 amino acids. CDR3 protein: CASSYEEGSTDTQYF. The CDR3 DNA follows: TGTGCCAGCAGTTACGAAGAGGGGAGCACAGATACGCAGTATTTT.

The CDR3 loop reads CASTRRGLAGEDEQFF. The CDR3 nucleotides are TGTGCCAGCACCCGACGAGGACTAGCGGGAGAGGATGAGCAGTTCTTC. The J gene is TRBJ2-1, the V gene TRBV27, with TRBD2 matching over 13 bases. The CDR3 has 16 residues. V was pared by 7 bases and J by 8 bases, with 11 bases of the junction left unmatched. Per the germline V gene, CDR1 is MNHEY and CDR2 is SMNVEV (reference sequence).

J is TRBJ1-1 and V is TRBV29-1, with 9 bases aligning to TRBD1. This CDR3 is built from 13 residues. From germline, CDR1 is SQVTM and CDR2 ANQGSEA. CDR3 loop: CGTGTGSGTEAFF. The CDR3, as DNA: TGCGGGACAGGGACAGGTTCGGGCACTGAAGCTTTCTTT.

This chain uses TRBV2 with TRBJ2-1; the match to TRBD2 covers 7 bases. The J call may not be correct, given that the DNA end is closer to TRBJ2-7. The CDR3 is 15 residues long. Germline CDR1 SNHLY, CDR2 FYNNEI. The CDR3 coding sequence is TGTGCCAGCAGTTTCGGCGGGGGAGGATACAATGAGCAGTACTTC. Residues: CASSFGGGGYNEQYF.

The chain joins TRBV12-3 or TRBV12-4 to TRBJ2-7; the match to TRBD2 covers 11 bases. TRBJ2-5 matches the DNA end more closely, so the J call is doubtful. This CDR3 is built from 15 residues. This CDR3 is CASSLRPSGGETQYF. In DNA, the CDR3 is TGTGCCAGCAGTTTAAGGCCTAGCGGGGGGGAGACCCAGTACTTC.

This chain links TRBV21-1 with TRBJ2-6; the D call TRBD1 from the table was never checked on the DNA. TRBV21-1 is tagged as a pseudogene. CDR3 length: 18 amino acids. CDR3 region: CASSPGTFICSGANVLTF. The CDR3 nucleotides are TGTGCCAGCAGCCCTGGGACATTTATCTGCTCTGGGGCCAACGTCCTGACTTTC.

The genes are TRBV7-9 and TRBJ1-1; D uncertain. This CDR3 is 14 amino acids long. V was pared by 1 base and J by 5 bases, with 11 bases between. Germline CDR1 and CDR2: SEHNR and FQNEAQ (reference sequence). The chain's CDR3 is CASSLVSSKTEAFF. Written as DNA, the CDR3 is TGTGCCAGCAGCTTAGTATCGTCGAAGACTGAAGCTTTCTTT.

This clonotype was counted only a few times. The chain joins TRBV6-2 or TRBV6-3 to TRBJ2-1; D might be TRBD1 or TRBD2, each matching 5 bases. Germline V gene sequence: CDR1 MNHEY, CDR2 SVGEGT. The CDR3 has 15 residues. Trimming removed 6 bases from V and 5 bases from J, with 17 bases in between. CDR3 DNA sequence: TGTGCCAGCAGAACCCAACCGGGACGCCACAATGAGCAGTTCTTC. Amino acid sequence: CASRTQPGRHNEQFF.

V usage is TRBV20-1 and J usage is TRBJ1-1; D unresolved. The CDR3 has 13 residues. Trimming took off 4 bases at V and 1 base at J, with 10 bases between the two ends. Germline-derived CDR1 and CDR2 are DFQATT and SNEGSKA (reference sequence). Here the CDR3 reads CSAIGQTNTEAFF. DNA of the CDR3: TGCAGTGCTATAGGTCAGACGAACACTGAAGCTTTCTTT.

CDR3 in DNA: TGTGCCAGCCAGAGGGCGATTAATGAAAAACTGTTTTTT. Protein: CASQRAINEKLFF. The rearrangement links TRBV9 to TRBJ1-4; D not certain. V was clipped by 7 bases and J by 4 bases, with 11 bases between them. The CDR3 runs to 13 residues. Germline loops: CDR1 SGDLS, CDR2 YYNGEE.

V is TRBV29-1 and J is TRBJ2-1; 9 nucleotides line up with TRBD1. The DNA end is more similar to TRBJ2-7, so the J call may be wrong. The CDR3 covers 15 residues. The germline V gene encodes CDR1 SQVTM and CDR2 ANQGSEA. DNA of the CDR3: TGCAGCGTCCCCCCGCGGACAGGGGTCTACAATGAGCAGTACTTC. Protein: CSVPPRTGVYNEQYF.

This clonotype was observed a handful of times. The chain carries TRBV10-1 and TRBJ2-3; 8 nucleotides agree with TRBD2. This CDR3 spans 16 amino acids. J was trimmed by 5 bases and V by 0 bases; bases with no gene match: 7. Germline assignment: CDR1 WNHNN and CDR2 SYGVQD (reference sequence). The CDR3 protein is CASSESPAGAKDTQYF. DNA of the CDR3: TGCGCCAGCAGTGAGTCGCCAGCGGGGGCTAAAGATACGCAGTATTTT.